This T cell receptor beta chain was obtained from a study of T-cell reconstitution after alpha-beta-depleted transplantation in children. Broader study findings: The origin of high day-60 TCRbeta diversity in some patients lay in surviving recipient T cells and thymic progenitors. Alpha-beta T cells about two months after transplant reportedly derived from several hundred expanded graft clones. The main origin of T-cell counts and diversity one year after transplant was newly produced T cells.

The library targeted TCRbeta and was prepared with unique molecular identifiers. TCRdb re-called the PCR reads with MiXCR, one entry per CDR3 protein. The sample has 55,000 to 90,000 distinct CDR3 sequences, just under 5% seen once. Germline CDR1 is DFQATT and CDR2 is SNEGSKA (reference sequence). CDR3 length: 13 residues. Germline trimming cut 3 bases from V and 14 bases from J; bases unmatched to any gene: 10. This clonotype was observed at least ten times. Its antigen is undetermined. This sequence was found in a boy under two years old who had a stem cell transplant for acute myeloid leukemia, so the T cells may come from the graft donor. Sequencing was performed on PBMCs, mostly from graft donor cells, taken 180 days after TCRalphabeta/CD19-depleted stem cell transplant. This sequence joins TRBV20-1 and TRBJ2-1, with 10 bases matching TRBD2. The CDR3 bases are TGCAGTGCTAGCCCTAGTCCCGGGACTAGCGAGTTCTTC. Encoded protein: CSASPSPGTSEFF.